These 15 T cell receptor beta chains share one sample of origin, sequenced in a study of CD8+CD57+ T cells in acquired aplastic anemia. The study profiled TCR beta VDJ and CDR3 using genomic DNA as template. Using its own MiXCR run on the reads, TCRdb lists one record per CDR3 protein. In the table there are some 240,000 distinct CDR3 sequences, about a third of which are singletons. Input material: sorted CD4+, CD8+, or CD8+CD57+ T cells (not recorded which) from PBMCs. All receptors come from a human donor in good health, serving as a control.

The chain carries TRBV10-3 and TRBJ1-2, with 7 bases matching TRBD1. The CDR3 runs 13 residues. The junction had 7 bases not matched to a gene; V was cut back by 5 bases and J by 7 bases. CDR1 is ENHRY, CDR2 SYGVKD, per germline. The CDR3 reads CAISLTGESGYTF. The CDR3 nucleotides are TGTGCCATCAGTTTAACAGGGGAAAGTGGCTACACCTTC.

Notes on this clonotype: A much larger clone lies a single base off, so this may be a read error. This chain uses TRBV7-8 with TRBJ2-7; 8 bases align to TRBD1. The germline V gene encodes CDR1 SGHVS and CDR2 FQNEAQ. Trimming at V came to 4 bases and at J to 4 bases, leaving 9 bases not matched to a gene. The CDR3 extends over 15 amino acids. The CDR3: CASSCPGQAHYEQYF. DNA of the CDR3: TGTGCCAGCAGCTGCCCGGGACAGGCGCATTACGAGCAGTACTTC.

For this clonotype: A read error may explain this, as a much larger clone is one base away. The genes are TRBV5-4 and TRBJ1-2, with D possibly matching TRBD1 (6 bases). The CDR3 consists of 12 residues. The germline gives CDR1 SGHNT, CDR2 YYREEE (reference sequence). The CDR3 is CASSPTGYGYAF. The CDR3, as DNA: TGTGCCAGCAGCCCCACAGGGTATGGCTACGCCTTC.

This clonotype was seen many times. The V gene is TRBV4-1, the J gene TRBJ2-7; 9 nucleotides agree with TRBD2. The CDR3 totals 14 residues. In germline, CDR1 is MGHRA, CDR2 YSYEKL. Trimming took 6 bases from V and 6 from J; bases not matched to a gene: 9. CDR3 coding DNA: TGCGCCAGCAGGCGGGAGGGGCAGAACACCGAGCAGTACTTC. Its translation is CASRREGQNTEQYF.

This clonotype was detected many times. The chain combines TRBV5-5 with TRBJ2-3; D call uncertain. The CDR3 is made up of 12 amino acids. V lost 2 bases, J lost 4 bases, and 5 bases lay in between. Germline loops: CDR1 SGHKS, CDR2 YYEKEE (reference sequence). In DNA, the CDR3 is TGTGCCAGCAGCTTAGCATCAGATACGCAGTATTTT. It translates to CASSLASDTQYF.

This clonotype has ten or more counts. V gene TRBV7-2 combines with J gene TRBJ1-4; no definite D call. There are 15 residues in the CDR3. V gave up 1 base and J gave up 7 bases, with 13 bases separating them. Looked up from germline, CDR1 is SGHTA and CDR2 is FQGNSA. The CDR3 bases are TGTGCCAGCAGCTTAGGTGCGGGAGTGGTTGAAAAACTGTTTTTT. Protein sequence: CASSLGAGVVEKLFF.

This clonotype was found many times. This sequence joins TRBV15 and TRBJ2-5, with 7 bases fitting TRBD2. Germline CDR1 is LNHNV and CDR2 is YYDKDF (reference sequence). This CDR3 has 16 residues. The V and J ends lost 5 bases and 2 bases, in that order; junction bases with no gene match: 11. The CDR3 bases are TGTGCCACCAGCGAGCACAGGACTAGGAAGCAAGAGACCCAGTACTTC. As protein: CATSEHRTRKQETQYF.

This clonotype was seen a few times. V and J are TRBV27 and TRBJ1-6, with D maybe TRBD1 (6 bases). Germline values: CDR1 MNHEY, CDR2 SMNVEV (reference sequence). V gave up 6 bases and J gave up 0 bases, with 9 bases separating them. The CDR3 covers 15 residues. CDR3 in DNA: TGTGCCAGCAGACGAGGGGGCTCCTATAATTCACCCCTCCACTTT. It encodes CASRRGGSYNSPLHF.

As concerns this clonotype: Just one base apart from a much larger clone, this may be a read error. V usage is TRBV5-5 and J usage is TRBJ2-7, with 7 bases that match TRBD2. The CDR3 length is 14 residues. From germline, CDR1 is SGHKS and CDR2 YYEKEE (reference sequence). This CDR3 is CGSSPRGLSYEQYF. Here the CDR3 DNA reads TGTGGCAGCAGCCCGAGGGGACTAAGCTACGAGCAGTACTTC.

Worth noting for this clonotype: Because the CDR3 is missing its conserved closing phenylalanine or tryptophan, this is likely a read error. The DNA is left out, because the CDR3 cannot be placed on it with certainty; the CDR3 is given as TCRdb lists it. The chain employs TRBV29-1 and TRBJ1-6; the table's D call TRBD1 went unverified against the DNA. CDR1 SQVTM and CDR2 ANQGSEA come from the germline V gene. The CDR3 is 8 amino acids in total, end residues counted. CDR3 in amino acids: CSVERGAH.

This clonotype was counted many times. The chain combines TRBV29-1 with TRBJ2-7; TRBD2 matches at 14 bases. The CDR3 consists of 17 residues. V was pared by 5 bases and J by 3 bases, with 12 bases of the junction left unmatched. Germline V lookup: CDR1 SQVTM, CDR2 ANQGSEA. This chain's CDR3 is CSVNSPGTSGGYYEQYF. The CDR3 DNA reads TGCAGCGTTAATTCTCCGGGGACTAGCGGGGGATACTACGAGCAGTACTTC.

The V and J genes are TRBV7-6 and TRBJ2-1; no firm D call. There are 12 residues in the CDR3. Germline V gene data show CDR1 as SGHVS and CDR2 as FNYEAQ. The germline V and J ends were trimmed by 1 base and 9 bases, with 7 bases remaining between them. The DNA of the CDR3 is TGTGCCAGCAGCTTAGAAAGAAGTGAGCAGTTCTTC. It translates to CASSLERSEQFF.

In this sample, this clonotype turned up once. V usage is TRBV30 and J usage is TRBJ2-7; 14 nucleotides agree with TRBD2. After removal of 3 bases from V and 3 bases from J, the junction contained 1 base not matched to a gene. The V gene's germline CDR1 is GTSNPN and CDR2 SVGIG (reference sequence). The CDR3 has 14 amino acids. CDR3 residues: CAWSGTSGGYEQYF. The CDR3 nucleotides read TGTGCCTGGAGCGGGACTAGCGGGGGCTACGAGCAGTACTTC.

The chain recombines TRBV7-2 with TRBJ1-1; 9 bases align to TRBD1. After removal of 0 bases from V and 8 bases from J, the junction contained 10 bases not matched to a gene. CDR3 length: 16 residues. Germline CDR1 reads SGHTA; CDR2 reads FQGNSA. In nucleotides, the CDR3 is TGTGCCAGCAGCTTAGCGGTACAGGGGGCTGAATTGGAAGCTTTCTTT. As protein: CASSLAVQGAELEAFF.

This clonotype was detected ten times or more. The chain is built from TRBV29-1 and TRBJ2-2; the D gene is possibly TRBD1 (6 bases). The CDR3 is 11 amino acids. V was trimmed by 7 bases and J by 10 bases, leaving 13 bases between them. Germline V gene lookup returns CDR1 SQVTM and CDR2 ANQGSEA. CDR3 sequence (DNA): TGCAGCGCCACGGACAGCACGGAGCTGTTTTTT. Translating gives CSATDSTELFF.